The 8 T cell receptor beta chains below all came from one sample that was sequenced in a study of cytomegalovirus exposure and HLA in healthy donors. The PCR made use of 60 Vbeta and 13 Jbeta primers. Assay: immunoSEQ multiplex PCR; the TCRdb copy retains only in-frame clones and omits some. The repertoire holds around 160,000 clones, with approximately 71% as singletons. Sequenced: PBMCs. These TCRs come from a man in his forties or fifties in good health and CMV-seronegative.

The V gene is TRBV6-1, the J gene TRBJ2-3; 10 bases match TRBD1. Germline loops: CDR1 MNHNS, CDR2 SASEGT. J was trimmed by 7 bases and V by 6 bases; bases with no gene match: 10. The CDR3 is made up of 15 amino acids. CDR3 nucleotide sequence: TGTGCCAGCAGGACAGGGGGCGCAGAAGCATATACGCAGTATTTT. Translated, it gives CASRTGGAEAYTQYF.

The J gene is TRBJ2-3, the V gene TRBV25-1; TRBD2 matches 9 bases. The CDR3 consists of 15 residues. Germline CDR1 is MGHDK and CDR2 is SYGVNS. V was clipped by 3 bases and J by 5 bases; unmatched bases: 6. The CDR3 is CASSDAGGRGDTQYF. CDR3 sequence (DNA): TGTGCCAGCAGTGACGCGGGGGGGCGGGGAGATACGCAGTATTTT.

This clone was seen a handful of times. The V gene is TRBV4-1, the J gene TRBJ1-1, with D uncertain. This CDR3 has 18 amino acids. Trimming cost V 1 base and J 1 base, with 19 bases left between them. CDR1 and CDR2 from the germline V gene are MGHRA and YSYEKL. CDR3 sequence (DNA): TGCGCCAGCAGCCAAGGTCTCCTGGGGAGGAAGGGGAACACTGAAGCTTTCTTT. Translated: CASSQGLLGRKGNTEAFF.

CDR3 sequence: CASSELANTGELFF. The DNA of the CDR3 is TGTGCCAGCAGTGAATTAGCGAACACCGGGGAGCTGTTTTTT. The chain carries TRBV25-1 and TRBJ2-2; D is unclear. The CDR3 runs to 14 residues. Germline CDR1 and CDR2: MGHDK and SYGVNS. With 1 base removed from V and 0 bases from J, the gap between germline ends came to 3 bases.

J is TRBJ2-7 and V is TRBV5-6; the match to TRBD1 covers 9 bases. Germline V gene lookup returns CDR1 SGHDT and CDR2 YYEEEE. This CDR3 spans 16 amino acids. Trimming removed 4 bases from V and 1 base from J; junction bases left unmatched: 9. The CDR3 loop reads CASSAGTGIHSYEQYF. The CDR3 DNA sequence: TGTGCCAGCAGCGCCGGGACAGGGATACATTCCTACGAGCAGTACTTC.

The chain combines TRBV25-1 with TRBJ1-4, with 10 bases lining up with TRBD1. Trimming cost V 3 bases and J 2 bases; bases outside gene matches: 3. CDR1 MGHDK and CDR2 SYGVNS come from the germline V gene. There are 16 residues in the CDR3. The CDR3 sequence is CASSDGTGVTNEKLFF. For the CDR3, the DNA is TGTGCCAGCAGTGACGGGACAGGGGTCACTAATGAAAAACTGTTTTTT.

The chain has TRBV10-1 and TRBJ1-1; the match to TRBD1 covers 8 bases. From germline, CDR1 is WNHNN and CDR2 SYGVQD (reference sequence). The CDR3 is made up of 13 amino acids. J was trimmed by 1 base and V by 7 bases; bases with no gene match: 2. The CDR3 DNA is TGCGCCAGCAAGGACAGGGAGAACACTGAAGCTTTCTTT. It specifies CASKDRENTEAFF.

The chain has TRBV28 and TRBJ1-1; 11 bases line up with TRBD1. V trimming: 6 bases; J trimming: 1 base; junction bases outside the gene matches: 1. Germline assignment: CDR1 MDHEN and CDR2 SYDVKM. This CDR3 has 14 amino acids. CDR3 residues: CASSGTGGNTEAFF. CDR3 coding DNA: TGTGCCAGCAGCGGGACAGGGGGGAACACTGAAGCTTTCTTT.